Shown below are 23 T cell receptor beta chains from a single sample sequenced in a study of CD8 T cells in Susac syndrome. Random-hexamer reverse transcription was applied to roughly 0.5 to 1 ug RNA. TCRdb re-called the immunoSEQ multiplex PCR reads with MiXCR, one entry per CDR3 protein. This table holds some 400,000 distinct CDR3 sequences, around 85% found once. The sequenced material came from CD8+ T cells from PBMCs. These TCRs come from a human donor with multiple sclerosis.

The chain carries TRBV29-1 and TRBJ1-1; D ambiguous. V was cut by 1 base and J by 2 bases, with 5 bases left in between. CDR3 length: 12 amino acids. CDR1 is SQVTM, CDR2 ANQGSEA, per germline. The DNA of the CDR3 is TGCAGCGTTGAAGGGCTTAACACTGAAGCTTTCTTT. Protein product: CSVEGLNTEAFF. Complete variable domain (other parts from reference TRBV29-1 and TRBJ1-1): SAVISQKPSRDICQRGTSLTIQCQVDSQVTMMFWYRQQPGQSLTLIATANQGSEATYESGFVIDKFPISRPNLTFSTLTVSNMSPEDSSIYLCSVEGLNTEAFFGQGTRLTVV.

The CDR3 sequence is CASSLTELAAAYEQYF. CDR3 nucleotide sequence: TGTGCCAGCAGCCTTACAGAACTAGCGGCCGCTTACGAGCAGTACTTC. The V and J genes are TRBV7-9 and TRBJ2-7; TRBD2 matches 8 bases. The CDR3 is made up of 16 amino acids. J lost 4 bases, V lost 5 bases, and 13 bases had no gene match. Germline CDR1 SEHNR, CDR2 FQNEAQ (reference sequence).

This clonotype was detected once. The chain is built from TRBV20-1 and TRBJ2-2, with TRBD2 matching over 9 bases. The germline gives CDR1 DFQATT, CDR2 SNEGSKA (reference sequence). The V segment lost 0 bases and the J segment 2 bases; nucleotides outside the gene matches: 4. The CDR3 spans 16 residues. Written as DNA, the CDR3 is TGCAGTGCTAGAGATGCGCGGGAGGGCAACACCGGGGAGCTGTTTTTT. It is translated as CSARDAREGNTGELFF.

This rearrangement joins TRBV5-1 to TRBJ2-2; tentative D call: TRBD1 (6 bases). CDR1 is SGHRS, CDR2 YFSETQ, per germline. This CDR3 spans 16 amino acids. Trimming shortened V by 2 bases and J by 2 bases, and 13 bases separated the two germline ends. CDR3 sequence reads: CASSFPPDSNTGELFF. CDR3 nucleotide sequence: TGCGCCAGCAGCTTCCCCCCGGACAGTAACACCGGGGAGCTGTTTTTT.

This chain links TRBV4-1 with TRBJ2-7; TRBD2 matches at 9 bases. The J segment lost 3 bases and the V segment lost 1 base, leaving 7 bases of the junction unmatched. The V gene's germline CDR1 is MGHRA and CDR2 YSYEKL. The CDR3 totals 16 residues. This CDR3 reads CASSQGRRGGFYEQYF. In DNA form, the CDR3 reads TGCGCCAGCAGCCAAGGGCGGCGGGGGGGCTTCTACGAGCAGTACTTC.

The rearrangement joins TRBV10-2 to TRBJ2-2, with 11 nucleotides matching TRBD2. J lost 6 bases, V lost 7 bases, and 10 bases had no gene match. CDR1 is WSHSY, CDR2 SAAADI, per germline. The CDR3 runs 16 residues. The CDR3 DNA follows: TGCGCCAGCATAACTAGCGGGGGCCCATCCGCCGGGGAGCTGTTTTTT. This codes for CASITSGGPSAGELFF.

V gene TRBV2 combines with J gene TRBJ1-2; tentative D call: TRBD1 (5 bases). CDR3 length: 14 residues. Germline V CDR1 and CDR2: SNHLY, FYNNEI. V lost 6 bases and J lost 6, with 17 bases in between. The CDR3 DNA sequence: TGTGCCAGCAGCCCGGGACCGCGACGGGATGGCTACACCTTC. Its protein product is CASSPGPRRDGYTF.

The chain carries TRBV6-1 and TRBJ2-7; 10 nucleotides line up with TRBD1. The germline gives CDR1 MNHNS, CDR2 SASEGT. V shed 6 bases, J shed 2 bases, and the junction held 7 bases outside the gene matches. CDR3 length: 15 amino acids. The CDR3 here is CASRKGDRGAYEQYF. CDR3 DNA sequence: TGTGCCAGCAGGAAGGGGGACAGGGGAGCCTACGAGCAGTACTTC.

The chain recombines TRBV13 with TRBJ1-1; possibly TRBD1 for D (5 bases). V lost 4 bases and J 1 base, leaving 13 bases between the germline ends. The CDR3 runs 15 residues. Germline V lookup: CDR1 PRHDT, CDR2 FYEKMQ (reference sequence). CDR3 bases: TGTGCCAGCAGCTCGACGAACAGGTGGAACACTGAAGCTTTCTTT. Its protein product is CASSSTNRWNTEAFF.

The chain carries TRBV27 and TRBJ2-3; the D gene is possibly TRBD2 (6 bases). CDR1 and CDR2 (germline): MNHEY, SMNVEV (reference sequence). V was shortened by 3 bases and J by 6 bases, with 13 bases between the two germline ends. The CDR3 runs to 14 residues. In nucleotides, the CDR3 is TGTGCCAGCAGTTTGGGGGGAGGACGGGATACGCAGTATTTT. Translation: CASSLGGGRDTQYF.

The rearrangement links TRBV19 to TRBJ2-1; 7 nucleotides line up with TRBD2. J lost 4 bases, V lost 7 bases, and 10 bases had no gene match. Germline CDR1 is LNHDA and CDR2 is SQIVND (reference sequence). The CDR3 totals 15 residues. CDR3 residues: CASIGFAGEYNEQFF. The CDR3 DNA is TGTGCCAGTATCGGTTTTGCGGGAGAGTACAATGAGCAGTTCTTC. The whole variable domain, filled in from reference TRBV19 and TRBJ2-1, reads DGGITQSPKYLFRKEGQNVTLSCEQNLNHDAMYWYRQDPGQGLRLIYYSQIVNDFQKGDIAEGYSVSREKKESFPLTVTSAQKNPTAFYLCASIGFAGEYNEQFFGPGTRLTVL.

The gene calls are TRBV2 and TRBJ1-2; no definite D call. The germline V gene has CDR1 SNHLY and CDR2 FYNNEI. V was cut by 5 bases and J by 0 bases, with 4 bases left in between. The CDR3 loop spans 12 amino acids. The DNA of the CDR3 is TGTGCCAGCAGTCATCCTAACTATGGCTACACCTTC. Amino acids: CASSHPNYGYTF. The full variable domain, completed using reference TRBV2 and TRBJ1-2, is EPEVTQTPSHQVTQMGQEVILRCVPISNHLYFYWYRQILGQKVEFLVSFYNNEISEKSEIFDDQFSVERPDGSNFTLKIRSTKLEDSAMYFCASSHPNYGYTFGSGTRLTVV.

The chain carries TRBV12-3 or TRBV12-4 and TRBJ1-1, with no clear D. The ends were cut back, 5 bases at V and 0 bases at J, with 16 bases in the middle. The CDR3 covers 16 residues. CDR3 sequence: CASSPKREVLNTEAFF. The DNA for the CDR3 is TGTGCCAGCAGTCCTAAGCGGGAAGTCCTGAACACTGAAGCTTTCTTT.

This clonotype was seen more than once but under ten times. The J gene is TRBJ2-7, the V gene TRBV6-2 or TRBV6-3; possibly TRBD2 for D (5 bases). The CDR3 contains 14 residues. The germline V and J ends were trimmed by 0 bases and 4 bases, with 10 bases remaining between them. Germline V gives CDR1 MNHEY, CDR2 SVGEGT. CDR3 sequence reads: CASSYSGSGYEQYF. CDR3 DNA sequence: TGTGCCAGCAGTTACTCGGGGAGTGGGTACGAGCAGTACTTC.

The chain is built from TRBV6-4 and TRBJ2-3; no reliable D call. The V gene lost 2 bases and the J gene lost 0 bases, with 9 bases spanning the gap. This CDR3 contains 15 residues. Germline lookup yields CDR1 MRHNA and CDR2 SNTAGT. CDR3 loop: CASSDQASSTDTQYF. Written as DNA, the CDR3 is TGTGCCAGCAGTGACCAGGCTTCTAGCACAGATACGCAGTATTTT.

A single count supports this clonotype. The chain links TRBV4-1 to TRBJ2-2; D is possibly TRBD2 (5 bases). Trimming stripped 8 bases from V and 2 bases from J, with 12 bases between. Germline assignment: CDR1 MGHRA and CDR2 YSYEKL. This CDR3 is 14 amino acids long. CDR3 bases: TGCGCCAGCGTTCAAGCGGATAACACCGGGGAGCTGTTTTTT. Translating it yields CASVQADNTGELFF.

This chain uses TRBV18 with TRBJ1-4; D unresolved. V shed 5 bases and J shed 3 bases, with 16 bases lying between them. The CDR3 totals 16 residues. Germline CDR1 reads KGHSH; CDR2 reads LQKENI. The CDR3 protein is CASSKQTKDPNEKLFF. The CDR3 DNA sequence: TGTGCCAGCTCAAAACAGACAAAGGATCCTAATGAAAAACTGTTTTTT.

This rearrangement joins TRBV30 to TRBJ2-1; D might be TRBD1 (6 bases). Germline V gene lookup returns CDR1 GTSNPN and CDR2 SVGIG (reference sequence). V lost 0 bases and J lost 7, with 10 bases in between. This CDR3 comprises 13 residues. In nucleotides, the CDR3 is TGTGCCTGGAGTGTCGCTACAGGGAATGAGCAGTTCTTC. The encoded protein is CAWSVATGNEQFF. The full variable domain, its missing parts supplied by reference TRBV30 and TRBJ2-1, is SQTIHQWPATLVQPVGSPLSLECTVEGTSNPNLYWYRQAAGRGLQLLFYSVGIGQISSEVPQNLSASRPQDRQFILSSKKLLLSDSGFYLCAWSVATGNEQFFGPGTRLTVL.

V usage is TRBV12-3 or TRBV12-4 and J usage is TRBJ1-4; D remains unclear. The CDR3 has 13 residues. With 3 bases removed from V and 7 bases from J, the gap between germline ends came to 9 bases. The CDR3 DNA is TGTGCCAGCAGTTTTTGGGAGGGTGAAAAACTGTTTTTT. Translated: CASSFWEGEKLFF.

This clonotype appeared a single time. The chain has TRBV12-5 and TRBJ1-1; 7 bases map to TRBD1. The CDR3 sequence is 14 residues long. The V segment lost 7 bases and the J segment 1 base; nucleotides outside the gene matches: 6. Germline loops: CDR1 LGHNT, CDR2 FRNRAP. The CDR3 DNA reads TGTGCTAGTGCCCCGGACAGGTCGAACACTGAAGCTTTCTTT. Its translation: CASAPDRSNTEAFF.

This chain links TRBV27 with TRBJ2-1; TRBD1 or TRBD2 may be the D gene (5 bases each). Trimming stripped 5 bases from V and 6 bases from J, with 14 bases between. Germline V gene lookup returns CDR1 MNHEY and CDR2 SMNVEV (reference sequence). The CDR3 covers 14 residues. The CDR3 spells CASSEGSWGNEQFF. CDR3 DNA: TGTGCCAGCAGTGAGGGGTCATGGGGCAATGAGCAGTTCTTC.

The chain links TRBV3-1 to TRBJ2-5, with 10 bases identical to TRBD2. J gave up 2 bases and V 7 bases, and 13 bases lay outside the gene matches. This CDR3 has 17 amino acids. The V gene's germline CDR1 is LGHDT and CDR2 YNNKEL (reference sequence). CDR3 nucleotides: TGTGCCAGCACTCGGGGTAGCGGGGGGCCCTTTCAAGAGACCCAGTACTTC. It is translated as CASTRGSGGPFQETQYF.

The chain uses TRBV15 and TRBJ2-1; no firm D call. The V and J ends lost 6 bases and 10 bases respectively, with 16 bases between them. The CDR3 has 13 residues. Germline loops: CDR1 LNHNV, CDR2 YYDKDF (reference sequence). Here the CDR3 DNA reads TGTGCCACCAGTACTGGCCTGGTGGAGGAGCAGTTCTTC. It encodes CATSTGLVEEQFF.